The 16 T cell receptor beta chains below come from one sample, sequenced in a study of T cell changes during pregnancy in multiple sclerosis. TCRdb's table, derived via immunoSEQ multiplex PCR, lists solely in-frame clones and lacks some. Of tens of thousands of clones in the sample, about nine tenths were seen once. The sample here was peripheral blood, taken in the first trimester of pregnancy. The receptors here all came from a female donor in good health, enrolled as a control in a pregnancy study.

The V call is TRBV30, the J call TRBJ1-2, with D possibly matching TRBD1 (6 bases). CDR3 length: 13 residues. Germline CDR1 is GTSNPN and CDR2 is SVGIG (reference sequence). V was trimmed by 4 bases and J by 5 bases, leaving 14 bases between them. Here the CDR3 DNA reads TGTGCCTGGACCAGGACAGCGGGGTATGGCTACACCTTC. Translating gives CAWTRTAGYGYTF.

This clone has a handful of counts. The rearrangement joins TRBV4-2 to TRBJ1-1; D not certain. CDR1 is LGHNA, CDR2 YNFKEQ, per germline. Trimming pared 1 base from V and 1 base from J, leaving 10 bases between. The CDR3 contains 15 residues. CDR3 sequence reads: CASSQVDIWNTEAFF. In nucleotides, the CDR3 is TGTGCCAGCAGCCAAGTTGACATCTGGAACACTGAAGCTTTCTTT.

This clone was counted once. The chain carries TRBV19 and TRBJ1-4; D possibly corresponds to TRBD1 (5 bases). Trimming pared 2 bases from V and 4 bases from J, leaving 11 bases between. Germline lookup yields CDR1 LNHDA and CDR2 SQIVND (reference sequence). The CDR3 loop spans 15 amino acids. The CDR3 spells CASSIQGLLNEKLFF. As DNA, the CDR3 is TGTGCCAGTAGTATACAGGGCCTACTTAATGAAAAACTGTTTTTT.

The chain is built from TRBV28 and TRBJ1-4, with 7 bases aligning to TRBD1. The CDR3 runs 14 residues. With 5 bases clipped from V and 8 bases from J, the junction kept 8 bases outside the gene matches. Germline V gene data show CDR1 as MDHEN and CDR2 as SYDVKM. For the CDR3, the DNA is TGTGCCAGCAGTCCCGGACAGGAAAGGGAAAAACTGTTTTTT. Its translation is CASSPGQEREKLFF.

The chain links TRBV4-3 to TRBJ2-7, with a weak D call TRBD1 (6 bases). There are 15 residues in the CDR3. V gave up 0 bases and J gave up 5 bases, with 14 bases separating them. Germline assignment: CDR1 LGHNA and CDR2 YSLEER. CDR3 bases: TGCGCCAGCAGCCAAGATGTGGGCAGGGGACACGAGCAGTACTTC. It is translated as CASSQDVGRGHEQYF.

The V gene is TRBV5-8, the J gene TRBJ2-7; D possibly corresponds to TRBD1 (6 bases). Germline values: CDR1 SGHTS, CDR2 YDEGEE. The CDR3 loop spans 14 amino acids. V shed 3 bases and J shed 2 bases, with 12 bases lying between them. CDR3 in DNA: TGTGCCAGCAGCTACACCCCAGGGGCCTACGAGCAGTACTTC. It is translated as CASSYTPGAYEQYF.

The chain is built from TRBV7-3 and TRBJ1-1; D is uncertain. Germline V CDR1 and CDR2: SGHTA, FQGTGA. This CDR3 contains 13 residues. The germline V and J ends were trimmed by 2 bases and 0 bases, with 4 bases remaining between them. CDR3 sequence (DNA): TGTGCCAGCAGCTTATCAGTGAACACTGAAGCTTTCTTT. This sequence encodes CASSLSVNTEAFF.

The chain uses TRBV19 and TRBJ1-1; 9 bases are a match to TRBD1. The CDR3 spans 16 residues. CDR1 and CDR2 (germline): LNHDA, SQIVND (reference sequence). Trimming at V came to 3 bases and at J to 3 bases, leaving 8 bases not matched to a gene. The CDR3 DNA is TGTGCCAGTAGTATGGCCGGACAGGGGACTTACACTGAAGCTTTCTTT. Protein sequence: CASSMAGQGTYTEAFF.

The rearrangement uses TRBV7-3 and TRBJ2-7; D is possibly TRBD1 (6 bases). Germline CDR1 SGHTA, CDR2 FQGTGA. The germline V and J ends were trimmed by 5 bases and 1 base, with 15 bases remaining between them. CDR3 length equals 15 residues. In nucleotides, the CDR3 is TGTGCCAGCAGCCGAGGGGGAGACTCGTCCTACGAGCAGTACTTC. Translation: CASSRGGDSSYEQYF.

This chain uses TRBV5-1 with TRBJ2-7; possibly TRBD1 for D (5 bases). CDR3 length: 15 residues. In germline, CDR1 is SGHRS, CDR2 YFSETQ. V lost 4 bases and J lost 6, with 20 bases in between. The CDR3 bases are TGCGCCAGCAGCACCGGAGAAGGGGCGCTTGGCGAGCAGTACTTC. As protein: CASSTGEGALGEQYF.

This clone was seen a few times. V gene TRBV15 combines with J gene TRBJ1-1; unclear D gene. Trimming removed 0 bases from V and 3 bases from J, with 14 bases in between. CDR1 and CDR2 from the germline V gene are LNHNV and YYDKDF (reference sequence). This CDR3 contains 16 residues. The CDR3 reads CATSRDLAQIHTEAFF. CDR3 bases: TGTGCCACCAGCAGAGATCTGGCACAGATCCACACTGAAGCTTTCTTT. The full variable domain, with the rest looked up from reference TRBV15 and TRBJ1-1, is DAMVIQNPRYQVTQFGKPVTLSCSQTLNHNVMYWYQQKSSQAPKLLFHYYDKDFNNEADTPDNFQSRRPNTSFCFLDIRSPGLGDTAMYLCATSRDLAQIHTEAFFGQGTRLTVV.

V usage is TRBV6-5 and J usage is TRBJ2-5; 13 nucleotides align to TRBD2. Trimming removed 6 bases from V and 6 bases from J; junction bases left unmatched: 7. Per the germline V gene, CDR1 is MNHEY and CDR2 is SVGAGI. The CDR3 consists of 15 residues. This CDR3 reads CASSPGLAGKQTQYF. CDR3 sequence (DNA): TGTGCCAGCAGCCCGGGACTAGCGGGAAAACAGACCCAGTACTTC.

This clone was recorded at least ten times. Here the CDR3 DNA reads TGTGCCAGCAGCTTAGCATCGGGGAGTCACAATGAGCAGTTCTTC. It specifies CASSLASGSHNEQFF. The V and J genes are TRBV7-8 and TRBJ2-1; D may be TRBD2 (5 bases). The CDR3 runs 15 residues. V lost 0 bases, J lost 5 bases, and 11 bases lay in between. Germline-derived CDR1 and CDR2 are SGHVS and FQNEAQ.

V and J are TRBV2 and TRBJ1-6, with D possibly being TRBD1 (6 bases). The CDR3 is 13 amino acids. Germline CDR1 and CDR2: SNHLY and FYNNEI. V was cut by 7 bases and J by 4 bases, with 8 bases left in between. The CDR3 nucleotides read TGTGCCAGCAAAGGGACATATAATTCACCCCTCCACTTT. The encoded protein is CASKGTYNSPLHF.

This chain connects TRBV6-1 to TRBJ2-4; the D gene is possibly TRBD1 (6 bases). Per the germline V gene, CDR1 is MNHNS and CDR2 is SASEGT. Trimming took off 4 bases at V and 11 bases at J, with 21 bases between the two ends. The CDR3 length is 15 residues. CDR3 region: CASSVRTETSPLQYF. CDR3 nucleotides: TGTGCCAGCAGTGTGAGGACAGAGACATCACCCCTTCAGTACTTC.

The chain recombines TRBV5-6 with TRBJ2-1, with 10 bases identical to TRBD2. Germline CDR1 and CDR2: SGHDT and YYEEEE. The trim removed 0 bases at V and 2 bases at J, leaving 11 bases unmatched. The CDR3 length is 19 residues. The CDR3 region is CASSLEIQREGRAYNEQFF. For the CDR3, the DNA is TGTGCCAGCAGCTTGGAAATACAGCGGGAGGGCCGAGCCTACAATGAGCAGTTCTTC.